These 32 T cell receptor beta chains were all obtained from the same sample, sequenced in a study of T cell repertoires in aging, cancer and after chemotherapy. TCR beta rearrangements were amplified from peripheral blood genomic DNA. TRB rearrangements spanning V, D and J were amplified using mixed TRB-A/B primers. TCRdb redid the calling of the multiplex PCR reads with MiXCR, one entry per CDR3 protein. Among under 10,000 distinct CDR3 sequences, roughly two fifths were seen once, and the ten largest hold roughly 5%. The specimen sequenced was blood. The receptor source for this set is a human donor in good health.

By sample share, this clonotype is medium-sized (0.01 to 0.1%). The chain couples TRBV29-1 to TRBJ2-7, with 8 bases matching TRBD2. CDR1 is SQVTM and CDR2 is ANQGSEA in the germline V gene. The CDR3 sequence is 13 residues long. V lost 6 bases, J lost 0 bases, and 4 bases stayed unmatched. CDR3 protein: CSVSGGGSYEQYF. In DNA form, the CDR3 reads TGCAGCGTCTCGGGAGGGGGCTCCTACGAGCAGTACTTC.

The rearrangement joins TRBV10-3 to TRBJ2-1, with TRBD2 matching 15 bases. Germline trimming cut 6 bases from V and 7 bases from J; bases unmatched to any gene: 10. This CDR3 comprises 17 residues. Germline assignment: CDR1 ENHRY and CDR2 SYGVKD. CDR3 sequence reads: CAIRGLAGGPSGNEQFF. In DNA form, the CDR3 reads TGTGCCATCAGAGGACTAGCGGGGGGGCCGAGCGGTAATGAGCAGTTCTTC.

The rearrangement links TRBV27 to TRBJ2-7; D assignment may be TRBD1 or TRBD2 (5 bases each). V was cut by 4 bases and J by 2 bases, with 15 bases left in between. Germline values: CDR1 MNHEY, CDR2 SMNVEV (reference sequence). This CDR3 has 15 residues. The CDR3 protein is CASSSWGNPTYEQYF. The CDR3 nucleotides read TGTGCCAGCAGTTCTTGGGGGAATCCAACCTACGAGCAGTACTTC.

The CDR3 region is CASSLIGTGQEKLFF. CDR3 sequence (DNA): TGCGCCAGCAGCCTTATCGGGACCGGACAAGAAAAACTGTTTTTT. The rearrangement uses TRBV4-3 and TRBJ1-4, with a possible D match to TRBD1 (5 bases). The V gene lost 4 bases and the J gene lost 8 bases, with 17 bases spanning the gap. CDR3 size: 15 residues. Looked up from germline, CDR1 is LGHNA and CDR2 is YSLEER.

The table lists this clonotype with a count of one. The chain uses TRBV4-3 and TRBJ2-1; TRBD2 matches 12 bases. CDR3 length: 16 amino acids. Germline-derived CDR1 and CDR2 are LGHNA and YSLEER. The junction had 9 bases not matched to a gene; V was cut back by 4 bases and J by 8 bases. The CDR3 loop is CASSPSRLAGGYEQFF. Here the CDR3 DNA reads TGCGCCAGCAGCCCCTCCCGGCTAGCGGGAGGGTATGAGCAGTTCTTC.

This clonotype was counted between two and nine times. This chain connects TRBV18 to TRBJ2-1; D is perhaps TRBD2 (6 bases). The V and J ends lost 2 bases and 1 base respectively, with 12 bases between them. CDR3 length equals 16 residues. From germline, CDR1 is KGHSH and CDR2 LQKENI. In nucleotides, the CDR3 is TGTGCCAGCTCACCATTTCGGGGGAGGTCCTACAATGAGCAGTTCTTC. Amino acids: CASSPFRGRSYNEQFF.

The gene calls are TRBV6-2 or TRBV6-3 and TRBJ2-2; D is uncertain. The germline V and J ends were trimmed by 6 bases and 3 bases, with 14 bases remaining between them. The CDR3 runs to 15 residues. Germline V gives CDR1 MNHEY, CDR2 SVGEGT. The CDR3 region has the DNA TGTGCCAGCAGCCCCGCGACAAGAGACACCGGGGAGCTGTTTTTT. Residues: CASSPATRDTGELFF.

The chain has TRBV6-5 and TRBJ1-2; no definite D call. V lost 6 bases, J lost 6 bases, and 17 bases lay in between. Germline CDR1 is MNHEY and CDR2 is SVGAGI. CDR3 size: 14 residues. The CDR3 DNA sequence: TGTGCCAGCAGCCCGACCAGCTTCGCAGATGGCTACACCTTC. Its translation: CASSPTSFADGYTF.

V is TRBV18 and J is TRBJ2-7, with TRBD1 matching 7 bases. The germline gives CDR1 KGHSH, CDR2 LQKENI. The V gene end was trimmed by 5 bases and the J gene end by 2 bases; junction bases not matched to a gene: 3. CDR3 size: 13 residues. The CDR3 is CASSSGTAYEQYF. CDR3 DNA sequence: TGTGCCAGCTCATCCGGGACAGCCTACGAGCAGTACTTC.

The chain couples TRBV5-1 to TRBJ2-5; TRBD1 is a possible D gene (6 bases). Trimming pared 4 bases from V and 2 bases from J, leaving 9 bases between. Germline-derived CDR1 and CDR2 are SGHRS and YFSETQ. The CDR3 has 13 residues. The CDR3 protein is CASSGTPQETQYF. The CDR3 DNA reads as TGCGCCAGCAGCGGGACACCACAAGAGACCCAGTACTTC.

This clonotype has only one observation. This chain links TRBV7-3 with TRBJ2-1; the D gene is possibly TRBD1 (6 bases). V was shortened by 5 bases and J by 4 bases, with 15 bases between the two germline ends. The germline V gene has CDR1 SGHTA and CDR2 FQGTGA. The CDR3 extends over 15 amino acids. The CDR3 sequence is CASSRGQSEYNEQFF. In DNA, the CDR3 is TGTGCCAGCAGCCGAGGACAGTCGGAGTACAATGAGCAGTTCTTC.

The chain has TRBV6-1 and TRBJ2-2; D might be TRBD2 (5 bases). The V gene's germline CDR1 is MNHNS and CDR2 SASEGT. Between the trimmed V and J ends, which lost 7 bases and 3 bases, there was a span of 21 bases. The CDR3 is 17 residues long. The CDR3 DNA is TGTGCCAGCATTCGATCGAGAGGGCTGGTCGACACCGGGGAGCTGTTTTTT. This sequence encodes CASIRSRGLVDTGELFF.

This clonotype is medium-sized in the sample. V is TRBV19 and J is TRBJ2-5; 10 nucleotides line up with TRBD2. The V gene end was trimmed by 9 bases and the J gene end by 5 bases; junction bases not matched to a gene: 9. This CDR3 has 14 amino acids. The germline V gene encodes CDR1 LNHDA and CDR2 SQIVND (reference sequence). In DNA form, the CDR3 reads TGTGCCAGCCAGCGAGCGGGAGGGCCGGAGACCCAGTACTTC. This encodes CASQRAGGPETQYF. Combining the CDR3 with reference TRBV19 and TRBJ2-5 gives the whole variable domain DGGITQSPKYLFRKEGQNVTLSCEQNLNHDAMYWYRQDPGQGLRLIYYSQIVNDFQKGDIAEGYSVSREKKESFPLTVTSAQKNPTAFYLCASQRAGGPETQYFGPGTRLLVL.

This clonotype was picked up a small number of times. The chain couples TRBV6-2 or TRBV6-3 to TRBJ2-5; a possible D gene is TRBD2 (5 bases). Germline assignment: CDR1 MNHEY and CDR2 SVGEGT. The CDR3 spans 15 residues. V was cut by 2 bases and J by 4 bases, with 14 bases left in between. The CDR3: CASSYAESGGETQYF. In DNA, the CDR3 is TGTGCCAGCAGTTACGCGGAGAGCGGCGGAGAGACCCAGTACTTC.

By share, this clonotype ranks as medium-sized (0.01 to 0.1%). This chain joins TRBV29-1 and TRBJ1-2; 7 bases fit TRBD1. V shed 3 bases, J shed 8 bases, and the junction held 12 bases outside the gene matches. The germline V gene encodes CDR1 SQVTM and CDR2 ANQGSEA. This CDR3 region has 14 residues. The CDR3 region is CSVDRLDRVWGYTF. CDR3 in DNA: TGCAGCGTTGACCGACTCGACAGGGTTTGGGGCTACACCTTC.

The J gene is TRBJ2-5, the V gene TRBV20-1, with D hard to call. CDR3 length: 13 amino acids. Trimming removed 0 bases at V and 4 bases at J, with 9 bases between. CDR1 and CDR2 from the germline V gene are DFQATT and SNEGSKA (reference sequence). The CDR3 DNA reads TGCAGTGCTAGAGAGGGCCCCAGAGAGACCCAGTACTTC. Protein product: CSAREGPRETQYF.

This chain connects TRBV6-6 to TRBJ1-2; D call uncertain. CDR1 is MNHNY and CDR2 is SVGAGI in the germline V gene (reference sequence). CDR3 length: 13 residues. V lost 2 bases to trimming and J lost 2 bases, with 6 bases between them. CDR3 sequence (DNA): TGTGCCAGCAGTTACACCAGGAACTATGGCTACACCTTC. This gives the protein CASSYTRNYGYTF.

By share, this clonotype counts as medium-sized (0.01 to 0.1%). In DNA, the CDR3 is TGTGCCAGTAGTATAGCGGACTCCTACAATGAGCAGTTCTTC. Encoded protein: CASSIADSYNEQFF. This sequence joins TRBV19 and TRBJ2-1, with D uncertain. This CDR3 is built from 14 residues. V lost 1 base to trimming and J lost 0 bases, with 4 bases between them. Germline CDR1 and CDR2: LNHDA and SQIVND (reference sequence).

This clonotype was observed a handful of times. The rearrangement joins TRBV5-6 to TRBJ2-7; D is uncertain. Trimming left V 3 bases short and J 1 base short, with 8 bases between. This CDR3 contains 13 residues. Looked up from germline, CDR1 is SGHDT and CDR2 is YYEEEE. CDR3 in amino acids: CASSWSSSYEQYF. CDR3 coding DNA: TGTGCCAGCAGCTGGAGCAGTTCCTACGAGCAGTACTTC. The full variable domain, rest sourced from reference TRBV5-6 and TRBJ2-7, is DAGVTQSPTHLIKTRGQQVTLRCSPKSGHDTVSWYQQALGQGPQFIFQYYEEEERQRGNFPDRFSGHQFPNYSSELNVNALLLGDSALYLCASSWSSSYEQYFGPGTRLTVT.

This clonotype qualifies as medium-sized (0.01 to 0.1%). The chain joins TRBV19 to TRBJ2-7; 9 positions agree with TRBD1. This CDR3 is 15 amino acids long. The junction had 9 bases not matched to a gene; V was cut back by 3 bases and J by 6 bases. The germline gives CDR1 LNHDA, CDR2 SQIVND (reference sequence). The CDR3 loop reads CASSIFGGQGGEQYF. CDR3 DNA sequence: TGTGCCAGTAGTATCTTCGGGGGACAGGGTGGCGAGCAGTACTTC.

The V and J genes are TRBV6-5 and TRBJ1-6, with D hard to call. This CDR3 comprises 16 residues. V shed 0 bases and J shed 10 bases, with 16 bases lying between them. CDR1 and CDR2 from the germline V gene are MNHEY and SVGAGI. CDR3 nucleotide sequence: TGTGCCAGCAGTTACTCGAGTGGTGAGGGCTTGTCACCCCTCCACTTT. Translated: CASSYSSGEGLSPLHF.

This chain uses TRBV5-4 with TRBJ2-5; TRBD1 might be the D (6 bases). The V end lost 1 base, the J end lost 4 bases, and 11 bases lay between the germline ends. CDR3 length: 14 residues. Per germline, CDR1 SGHNT and CDR2 YYREEE (reference sequence). The DNA for the CDR3 is TGTGCCAGCAGCTTGACAGGGCCAGGAGAGACCCAGTACTTC. This translates into CASSLTGPGETQYF.

This clonotype was detected only once. The genes are TRBV18 and TRBJ1-2; D is unclear. This CDR3 spans 13 amino acids. Trimming cost V 3 bases and J 8 bases, with 13 bases left between them. The germline CDR1 and CDR2 sequences are KGHSH and LQKENI. CDR3 DNA sequence: TGTGCCAGCTCACCTTCCGTCCGGGAGGGCTACACCTTC. The encoded protein is CASSPSVREGYTF.

V is TRBV7-9 and J is TRBJ1-2; no firm D call. Germline CDR1 and CDR2: SEHNR and FQNEAQ (reference sequence). CDR3 length: 13 residues. V lost 1 base, J lost 2 bases, and 5 bases lay in between. CDR3 in DNA: TGTGCCAGCAGCTTAGGCCAGAACTATGGCTACACCTTC. Amino acid sequence: CASSLGQNYGYTF.

The CDR3: CAWAGTSIQGNQPQHF. The CDR3, as DNA: TGTGCCTGGGCCGGGACATCAATCCAGGGCAATCAGCCCCAGCATTTT. V is TRBV30 and J is TRBJ1-5; a weak D match, TRBD1 (6 bases). Trimming cost V 5 bases and J 2 bases, with 19 bases left between them. Germline CDR1 is GTSNPN and CDR2 is SVGIG (reference sequence). This CDR3 is built from 16 residues. The full variable domain, rest sourced from reference TRBV30 and TRBJ1-5, is SQTIHQWPATLVQPVGSPLSLECTVEGTSNPNLYWYRQAAGRGLQLLFYSVGIGQISSEVPQNLSASRPQDRQFILSSKKLLLSDSGFYLCAWAGTSIQGNQPQHFGDGTRLSIL.

The chain combines TRBV18 with TRBJ2-5; no firm D call. CDR1 is KGHSH, CDR2 LQKENI, per germline. The CDR3 spans 11 residues. Trimming removed 5 bases from V and 5 bases from J, with 6 bases in between. This CDR3 is CASSSPETQYF. The CDR3 nucleotides read TGTGCCAGCTCATCTCCGGAGACCCAGTACTTC.

This clonotype was recorded a few times. This chain links TRBV18 with TRBJ2-3; 9 nucleotides match TRBD2. The junction had 4 bases not matched to a gene; V was cut back by 0 bases and J by 0 bases. CDR3 length: 17 amino acids. Germline V gene sequence: CDR1 KGHSH, CDR2 LQKENI. CDR3 amino acids: CASSPPRLADSTDTQYF. CDR3 coding DNA: TGTGCCAGCTCACCACCCCGACTAGCGGACAGCACAGATACGCAGTATTTT.

This clonotype was seen only a few times. This chain uses TRBV5-6 with TRBJ2-7; D gene unclear. The CDR3 extends over 11 amino acids. CDR1 is SGHDT, CDR2 YYEEEE, per germline. Trimming cost V 4 bases and J 3 bases, with 5 bases left between them. The CDR3 coding sequence is TGTGCCAGCAGCCGCAACTACGAGCAGTACTTC. Translated, it gives CASSRNYEQYF.

This clonotype was found a few times. The rearrangement links TRBV15 to TRBJ1-1; the match to TRBD1 covers 9 bases. The V gene's germline CDR1 is LNHNV and CDR2 YYDKDF (reference sequence). The CDR3 has 12 amino acids. V was pared by 5 bases and J by 11 bases, with 6 bases of the junction left unmatched. CDR3 coding DNA: TGTGCCACCAGCTTACGGACAGGGGACGCTTTCTTT. As protein: CATSLRTGDAFF. Full variable domain (remainder filled in from reference TRBV15 and TRBJ1-1): DAMVIQNPRYQVTQFGKPVTLSCSQTLNHNVMYWYQQKSSQAPKLLFHYYDKDFNNEADTPDNFQSRRPNTSFCFLDIRSPGLGDTAMYLCATSLRTGDAFFGQGTRLTVV.

The chain couples TRBV7-9 to TRBJ2-7; a weak D match, TRBD2 (6 bases). Trimming left V 5 bases short and J 2 bases short, with 16 bases between. This CDR3 spans 15 amino acids. The V gene's germline CDR1 is SEHNR and CDR2 FQNEAQ (reference sequence). The CDR3 DNA follows: TGTGCCAGCAGCCCGAGACTAGAGTCCCCCTACGAGCAGTACTTC. Translation gives CASSPRLESPYEQYF.

This sequence joins TRBV6-1 and TRBJ1-5, with 8 bases matching TRBD1. V gave up 0 bases and J gave up 5 bases; unmatched junction bases: 3. Germline loops: CDR1 MNHNS, CDR2 SASEGT. This CDR3 has 15 residues. The CDR3 reads CASSEANRGYQPQHF. CDR3 nucleotides: TGTGCCAGCAGTGAAGCGAACAGGGGGTATCAGCCCCAGCATTTT.

This clonotype is medium-sized. The chain carries TRBV18 and TRBJ2-5; maybe TRBD1 (5 bases). Germline V gives CDR1 KGHSH, CDR2 LQKENI. The length of the CDR3 is 14 residues. The ends were cut back, 0 bases at V and 2 bases at J, with 7 bases in the middle. The CDR3 nucleotides are TGTGCCAGCTCACCACCCCAGGGACAAGAGACCCAGTACTTC. Protein sequence: CASSPPQGQETQYF.